This T cell receptor (beta chain) stems from a study of regulatory T cells in long-lasting Graves disease. Study-level background: Newly diagnosed Graves' patients took antithyroid drugs under 3 months.

The sample holds many counts of this clonotype. CDR1 is SGDLS, CDR2 YYNGEE, per germline. The CDR3 spans 16 residues. Between the trimmed V and J ends, which lost 4 bases and 6 bases, there was a span of 19 bases. Arm-PCR of CDR3 regions and iRepertoire HTBI primers were used to build TCR beta libraries. A single record per CDR3 protein comes from TCRdb applying MiXCR to the multiplex PCR reads. This table holds 350,000 to 500,000 distinct CDR3 sequences, approximately 14% found once. Indicated time point: newly diagnosed GD, antithyroid drugs for less than 3 months. From RNA extracted from PBMCs, the TCR library was made. A roughly 8.3-milliliter sample of peripheral blood was drawn into EDTA tubes. These records were also assigned to another study, of T cells in Graves' hyperthyroidism and ophthalmopathy. That paper states: TCR CDR3 regions were first amplified by RT-PCR with HTBI primers.

The gene calls are TRBV9 and TRBJ2-2; D is possibly TRBD2 (6 bases). The sequence was collected from a woman in her forties or fifties with Graves disease. The sample here was peripheral blood mononuclear cells (PBMCs), taken at new diagnosis, from a patient treated with antithyroid drugs. The CDR3 spells CASSFGTPNAAGELFF. The CDR3 DNA reads TGTGCCAGCAGCTTCGGGACTCCCAACGCGGCCGGGGAGCTGTTTTTT.